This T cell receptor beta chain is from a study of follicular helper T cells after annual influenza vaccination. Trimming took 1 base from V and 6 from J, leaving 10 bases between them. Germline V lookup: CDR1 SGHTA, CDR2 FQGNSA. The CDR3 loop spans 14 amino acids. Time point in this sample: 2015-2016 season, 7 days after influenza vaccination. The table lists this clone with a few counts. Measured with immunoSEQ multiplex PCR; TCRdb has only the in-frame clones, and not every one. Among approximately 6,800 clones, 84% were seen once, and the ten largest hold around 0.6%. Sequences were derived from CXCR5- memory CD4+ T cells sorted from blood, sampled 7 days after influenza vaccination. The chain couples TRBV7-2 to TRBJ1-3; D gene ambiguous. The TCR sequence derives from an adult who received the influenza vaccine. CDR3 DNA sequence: TGTGCCAGCAGCTTAGTTCGGGCTGAAAACACCATATATTTT. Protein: CASSLVRAENTIYF.